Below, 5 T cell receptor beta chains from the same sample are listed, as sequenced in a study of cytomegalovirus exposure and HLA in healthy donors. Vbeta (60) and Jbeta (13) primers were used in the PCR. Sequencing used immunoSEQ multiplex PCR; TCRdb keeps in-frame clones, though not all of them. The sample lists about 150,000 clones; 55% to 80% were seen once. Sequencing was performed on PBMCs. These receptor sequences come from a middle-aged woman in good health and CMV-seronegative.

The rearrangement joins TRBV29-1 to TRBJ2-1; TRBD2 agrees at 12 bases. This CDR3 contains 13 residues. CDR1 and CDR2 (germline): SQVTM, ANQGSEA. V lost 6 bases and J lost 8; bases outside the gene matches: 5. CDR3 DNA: TGCAGCGTACTAGCGGGGGGCCGCGATGAGCAGTTCTTC. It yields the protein CSVLAGGRDEQFF.

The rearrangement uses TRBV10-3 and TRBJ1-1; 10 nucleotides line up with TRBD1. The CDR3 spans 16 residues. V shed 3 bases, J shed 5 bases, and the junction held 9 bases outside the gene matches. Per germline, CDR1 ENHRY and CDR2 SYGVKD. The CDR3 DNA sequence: TGTGCCATCAGTGAAGGGGGACAGGGGCGAGGAACTGAAGCTTTCTTT. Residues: CAISEGGQGRGTEAFF.

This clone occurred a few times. CDR3 residues: CASQTGQTEAFF. Written as DNA, the CDR3 is TGTGCCAGCCAAACGGGACAGACTGAAGCTTTCTTT. The chain carries TRBV27 and TRBJ1-1; 7 bases map to TRBD1. The junction had 5 bases not matched to a gene; V was cut back by 8 bases and J by 5 bases. The CDR3 has 12 residues. CDR1 MNHEY and CDR2 SMNVEV come from the germline V gene (reference sequence).

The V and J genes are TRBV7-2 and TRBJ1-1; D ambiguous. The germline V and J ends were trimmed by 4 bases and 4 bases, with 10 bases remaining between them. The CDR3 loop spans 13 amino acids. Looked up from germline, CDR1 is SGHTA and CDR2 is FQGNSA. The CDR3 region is CASSSKLSTEAFF. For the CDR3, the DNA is TGTGCCAGCAGCTCGAAGTTGAGCACTGAAGCTTTCTTT.

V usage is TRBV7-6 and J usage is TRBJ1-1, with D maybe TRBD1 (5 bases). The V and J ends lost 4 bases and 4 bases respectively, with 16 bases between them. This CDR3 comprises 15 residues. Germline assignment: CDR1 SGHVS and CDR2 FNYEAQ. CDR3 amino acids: CASSSPGAAATEAFF. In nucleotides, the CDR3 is TGTGCCAGCAGCTCACCTGGGGCTGCGGCCACTGAAGCTTTCTTT.